This is a list of T cell receptor beta chains from one sample in a study of regulatory T cells in long-lasting Graves disease. TCRdb itself ran the multiplex PCR reads through MiXCR, one entry per CDR3 protein. The sample yields 350,000 to 450,000 distinct CDR3 sequences, around 21% seen once. This specimen consisted of peripheral blood mononuclear cells (PBMCs), obtained when the disease was refractory, from a patient treated with antithyroid drugs. These receptor sequences come from a female donor with Graves disease. CDR3s include the opening cysteine and the closing phenylalanine or tryptophan. The D gene is left open where the match is weak. Not every row has a clone size; where given, it reads once, few, many or a size class.

TRBD1,TRBJ2-1,.,TRBV6-2/TRBV6-3,TGTGCCAGCAGTTATTCGGGACAGGGAGCTAATGAGCAGTTCTTC,CASSYSGQGANEQFF
TRBD1,TRBJ1-4,few,TRBV29-1,TGCAGCGTTAAGGACAGGGGGCATGAAAAACTGTTTTTT,CSVKDRGHEKLFF
.,TRBJ1-1,.,TRBV20-1,TGCAGTGGGGATTCCATGAACACTGAAGCTTTCTTT,CSGDSMNTEAFF
.,TRBJ2-7,few,TRBV6-2/TRBV6-3,TGTGCCAGCAGTTACGACAGTTCTCCCTACGAGCAGTACTTC,CASSYDSSPYEQYF
.,TRBJ2-7,.,TRBV4-3,TGCGCCAGCAGCCGCGACAGGACGTTAACCTACGAGCAGTACTTC,CASSRDRTLTYEQYF
.,TRBJ1-1,many,TRBV2,TGTGCCAGCAGTGAGTGGGGGGAGAACACTGAAGCTTTCTTT,CASSEWGENTEAFF
.,TRBJ1-1,many,TRBV27,TGTGCCAGCAGCCCTCGACCCATGAACACTGAAGCTTTCTTT,CASSPRPMNTEAFF
.,TRBJ1-1,few,TRBV12-3/TRBV12-4,TGTGCCAGCAGTCCAGACCGGATTGAAGCTTTCTTT,CASSPDRIEAFF
.,TRBJ2-5,.,TRBV30,TGTGCCTGGAGTGCCGTCAGTCCTGGCGCGGACCAGTACTTC,CAWSAVSPGADQYF
.,TRBJ1-4,few,TRBV7-9,TGTGCCAGCAGCGTTGGACCCTCTAATGAAAAACTGTTTTTT,CASSVGPSNEKLFF
.,TRBJ2-5,many,TRBV6-2/TRBV6-3,TGTGCCAGCAGTTCGTACAGCGAGTACCAAGAGACCCAGTACTTC,CASSSYSEYQETQYF
.,TRBJ1-2,few,TRBV4-2,TGTGCCAGCAGCCAAGAGGCGAAGGGCTCTGGCTACACCTTC,CASSQEAKGSGYTF
TRBD2,TRBJ2-7,many,TRBV7-8,TGTGCCAGCAGCTCCCTAGCGGGAGTGGTTATCGGCGAAACCTACGAGCAGTACTTC,CASSSLAGVVIGETYEQYF
TRBD1,TRBJ2-7,many,TRBV2,TGTGCCAGCAGACGAAAACCGACAGGGGACTACGAGCAGTACTTC,CASRRKPTGDYEQYF
TRBD2,TRBJ2-2,few,TRBV7-9,TGTGCCAGCAGCACGACTAGCGGGAGTGGTCCGAACACCGGGGAGCTGTTTTTT,CASSTTSGSGPNTGELFF
TRBD1,TRBJ2-2,.,TRBV15,TGTGCCACCAGCAGCAACAGGGGGAACACCGGGGAGCTGTTTTTT,CATSSNRGNTGELFF
.,TRBJ2-7,many,TRBV5-5,TGTGCCAGCAGCTTGCTTCAGTACGAGCAGTACTTC,CASSLLQYEQYF
TRBD2,TRBJ2-5,.,TRBV20-1,TGCAGTTTCTCCGAGACTAGCGGGAGGGCCCGGGAGACCCAGTACTTC,CSFSETSGRARETQYF
TRBD1,TRBJ1-1,.,TRBV6-1,TGTGCCAGCAGTGAAGAGGGGGGCCAGGGGGTGTTCAGAGCTTTCTTT,CASSEEGGQGVFRAFF
.,TRBJ2-7,many,TRBV7-2,TGTGCCAGCAGCTTAGCGGGAGCCTACGAGCAGTACTTC,CASSLAGAYEQYF
TRBD1,TRBJ1-1,many,TRBV2,TGTGCCAGCAGGGGTGGACAGGGAACGCGGAACACTGAAGCTTTCTTT,CASRGGQGTRNTEAFF
TRBD1,TRBJ1-1,few,TRBV7-2,TGTGCCAGCAGCTTAGCGGGAGGGGGCGGCATGAACACTGAAGCTTTCTTT,CASSLAGGGGMNTEAFF
TRBD1,TRBJ2-4,many,TRBV5-1,TGCGCCAGCAGCGGAACAGGGGACATTCAGTACTTC,CASSGTGDIQYF
.,TRBJ1-1,many,TRBV28,TGTGCCAGCACCCAAAGCGTGGGAACTGAAGCTTTCTTT,CASTQSVGTEAFF
.,TRBJ1-1,.,TRBV25-1,TGTGCCAGCAGTGCGGGGACTTTATCTGAAGCTTTCTTT,CASSAGTLSEAFF
.,TRBJ2-7,.,TRBV7-2,TGTGCCAGCAGCTCAGACAGCTTTGGGAGAGAGCAGTACTTC,CASSSDSFGREQYF
.,TRBJ1-2,many,TRBV10-3,TGTGCCATCAGTGAGACAGCTAACTATGGCTACACCTTC,CAISETANYGYTF
TRBD1,TRBJ1-2,.,TRBV3-1,TGTGCCAGCAGCTCGGGACAGGGAGTAACTTACTATGGCTACACCTTC,CASSSGQGVTYYGYTF
.,TRBJ2-5,.,TRBV20-1,TGCAGTGGCAGGGCGGGTGAGACCCAGTACTTC,CSGRAGETQYF
.,TRBJ2-7,few,TRBV6-2/TRBV6-3,TGTGCCAGCAGTTATAATGGGGGCTACGAGCAGTACTTC,CASSYNGGYEQYF
.,TRBJ2-7,few,TRBV10-1,TGCGCCAGCAGTGAGGTGGGTTTCTACGAGCAGTACTTC,CASSEVGFYEQYF
TRBD1,TRBJ1-6,.,TRBV7-9,TGTGCCAGCAGCTCAGGAGACAGGGAACTCTCACCCCTCCACTTT,CASSSGDRELSPLHF
.,TRBJ1-1,once,TRBV12-3/TRBV12-4,TGTGCCAGCAGTCGGGGGGGCGGTCTGAACACTGAAGCTTTCTTT,CASSRGGGLNTEAFF
.,TRBJ2-1,.,TRBV28,TGTGCCAGCAGTTATCGGACGAGCTCCTACAATGAGCAGTTCTTC,CASSYRTSSYNEQFF
TRBD2,TRBJ2-7,.,TRBV7-9,TGTGCCAGCAGCTTAGTCTCCGGGGGGGAGCAGTACTTC,CASSLVSGGEQYF
.,TRBJ2-5,.,TRBV4-1,TGCGCCAGCAGCCAAGTCCCCAGCCAAGAGACCCAGTACTTC,CASSQVPSQETQYF
TRBD1,TRBJ2-2,few,TRBV7-3,TGTGCCAGCAGCACCGGGACAGCGCCCGGGGAGCTGTTTTTT,CASSTGTAPGELFF
.,TRBJ2-2,many,TRBV7-9,TGTGCCAGCAGCTTAGGGCAGGGGTCGAACACCGGGGAGCTGTTTTTT,CASSLGQGSNTGELFF
.,TRBJ2-7,many,TRBV6-2/TRBV6-3,TGTGCCAGCAGTTACAAAGACAGTTTCGACTACGAGCAGTACTTC,CASSYKDSFDYEQYF
.,TRBJ1-2,many,TRBV29-1,TGCAGCGTTGAAATACAAAACCAGCGACACTATGGCTACACCTTC,CSVEIQNQRHYGYTF
TRBD2,TRBJ2-7,many,TRBV29-1,TGCAGCGCCCGCGGACTAGCGGGAGGGCCCAACGAGCAGTACTTC,CSARGLAGGPNEQYF
TRBD1,TRBJ2-7,many,TRBV20-1,TGCAGTGCTAGAGAGGGACAGGGGGCGCGGGAGCAGTACTTC,CSAREGQGAREQYF
.,TRBJ1-1,.,TRBV9,TGTGCCAGCAGCGACCCAGGGGACACTGAAGCTTTCTTT,CASSDPGDTEAFF
.,TRBJ1-5,many,TRBV6-1,TGTGCCAGCAGTGAAATGGGGCGGTATAATCAGCCCCAGCATTTT,CASSEMGRYNQPQHF
TRBD1,TRBJ2-5,few,TRBV7-9,TGTGCCAGCACCGACCGGGACAGGGCTATGGAGACCCAGTACTTC,CASTDRDRAMETQYF
.,TRBJ2-5,many,TRBV6-1,TGTGCCAGCCAACAGGGAGGGGAGACCCAGTACTTC,CASQQGGETQYF
.,TRBJ1-6,.,TRBV14,TGTGCCAGCAGCCTATCACAGGGTTGGAATTCACCCCTCCACTTT,CASSLSQGWNSPLHF
.,TRBJ1-1,few,TRBV20-1,TGCAGTGCTAAAGTAGTCACTGAAGCTTTCTTT,CSAKVVTEAFF
TRBD2,TRBJ2-5,few,TRBV7-2,TGTGCCAGCCAAAAACTAGCGGGACTGGAGACCCAGTACTTC,CASQKLAGLETQYF
.,TRBJ1-1,many,TRBV27,TGTGCCAGCAGCTTTACTATGCTGACCGAAGCTTTCTTT,CASSFTMLTEAFF
.,TRBJ2-7,.,TRBV7-9,TGTGCCAGCAGCTTAGGGGGGAGCTCGTACTTC,CASSLGGSSYF